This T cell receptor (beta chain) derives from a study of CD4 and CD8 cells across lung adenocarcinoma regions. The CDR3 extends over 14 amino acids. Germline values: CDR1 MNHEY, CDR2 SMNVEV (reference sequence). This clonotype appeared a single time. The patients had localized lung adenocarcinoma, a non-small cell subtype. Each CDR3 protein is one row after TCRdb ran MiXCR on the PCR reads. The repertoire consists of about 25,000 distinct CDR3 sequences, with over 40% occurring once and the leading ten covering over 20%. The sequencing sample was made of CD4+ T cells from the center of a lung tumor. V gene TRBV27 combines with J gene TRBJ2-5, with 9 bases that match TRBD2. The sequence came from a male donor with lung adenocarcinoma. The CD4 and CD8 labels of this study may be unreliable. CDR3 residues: CAGRGGCDQETQYF. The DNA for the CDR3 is TGTGCGGGGCGGGGGGGCTGTGACCAAGAGACCCAGTACTTC.